These 11 T cell receptor beta chains were all obtained from the same sample, sequenced in a study of STAT5B mutations in CD4+ large granular lymphocyte leukemia. The repertoire was sequenced with immunoSEQ multiplex PCR; TCRdb's copy has only in-frame clones and lacks some. This table has about 45,000 clones, around 85% appearing once. The sample comprised CD4+ T cells from blood buffy coats. These receptors all come from a human donor in good health.

This chain links TRBV6-5 with TRBJ2-1; TRBD2 aligns across 7 bases. CDR3 length: 11 amino acids. The germline V gene has CDR1 MNHEY and CDR2 SVGAGI. V was clipped by 6 bases and J by 10 bases; unmatched bases: 3. The CDR3 nucleotides are TGTGCCAGCAGCCGAGCGGGGGAGCAGTTCTTC. Protein: CASSRAGEQFF.

The chain combines TRBV19 with TRBJ2-3; D may be TRBD2 (6 bases). The CDR3 runs to 17 residues. V dropped 4 bases and J dropped 1 base, with 18 bases sitting between them. CDR1 is LNHDA and CDR2 is SQIVND in the germline V gene (reference sequence). The DNA for the CDR3 is TGTGCCAGTAGTAGCCGGCTTGGAGGGGCCGGCACAGATACGCAGTATTTT. Translated: CASSSRLGGAGTDTQYF.

The rearrangement uses TRBV5-1 and TRBJ2-1; D possibly uses TRBD1 or TRBD2 (5 bases each). The CDR3 runs 14 residues. CDR1 is SGHRS and CDR2 is YFSETQ in the germline V gene. The V and J ends lost 3 bases and 9 bases respectively, with 16 bases between them. The CDR3 here is CASSSRDPRAEQFF. The DNA for the CDR3 is TGCGCCAGCAGCTCCCGGGACCCCAGGGCTGAGCAGTTCTTC.

V usage is TRBV29-1 and J usage is TRBJ1-3; 8 nucleotides agree with TRBD1. Losses at the gene ends were 8 bases for V and 0 bases for J; bases not matched to a gene: 9. The germline V gene encodes CDR1 SQVTM and CDR2 ANQGSEA. The CDR3 length is 15 residues. This chain's CDR3 is CSCGTGTSSGNTIYF. The CDR3 nucleotides read TGCAGCTGCGGGACAGGAACCAGCTCTGGAAACACCATATATTTT. The full variable domain, with the rest looked up from reference TRBV29-1 and TRBJ1-3, is SAVISQKPSRDICQRGTSLTIQCQVDSQVTMMFWYRQQPGQSLTLIATANQGSEATYESGFVIDKFPISRPNLTFSTLTVSNMSPEDSSIYLCSCGTGTSSGNTIYFGEGSWLTVV.

This clone was seen just once. This chain joins TRBV5-1 and TRBJ2-7; TRBD2 aligns across 10 bases. The ends lost 5 bases at V and 5 bases at J; junction bases unmatched: 4. CDR1 and CDR2 (germline): SGHRS, YFSETQ. The CDR3 is 13 residues long. CDR3 sequence (DNA): TGCGCCAGCAGTGGGCTAGCGGGGGACGAGCAGTACTTC. This codes for CASSGLAGDEQYF.

The chain couples TRBV7-9 to TRBJ2-5; D call uncertain. The CDR3 runs 13 residues. The germline V and J ends were trimmed by 5 bases and 5 bases, with 12 bases remaining between them. Germline loops: CDR1 SEHNR, CDR2 FQNEAQ (reference sequence). CDR3 bases: TGTGCCAGCAGCCCTCCTCCTTGGGAGACCCAGTACTTC. This sequence encodes CASSPPPWETQYF. Based on the CDR3 plus reference TRBV7-9 and TRBJ2-5, the full variable domain is DTGVSQNPRHKITKRGQNVTFRCDPISEHNRLYWYRQTLGQGPEFLTYFQNEAQLEKSRLLSDRFSAERPKGSFSTLEIQRTEQGDSAMYLCASSPPPWETQYFGPGTRLLVL.

The V gene is TRBV27, the J gene TRBJ2-7, with 9 positions matching TRBD2. Germline V gives CDR1 MNHEY, CDR2 SMNVEV (reference sequence). V dropped 3 bases and J dropped 2; count of bases not matched to a gene: 5. This CDR3 region has 15 residues. The CDR3 DNA is TGTGCCAGCAGTTTCGTTAGCGGGAGAACCTACGAGCAGTACTTC. This codes for CASSFVSGRTYEQYF.

The chain has TRBV10-1 and TRBJ1-1; D call uncertain. Germline loops: CDR1 WNHNN, CDR2 SYGVQD (reference sequence). The ends were cut back, 0 bases at V and 5 bases at J, with 10 bases in the middle. The CDR3 is 14 amino acids. Here the CDR3 reads CASSESLSGTEAFF. CDR3 sequence (DNA): TGCGCCAGCAGTGAGTCCCTGTCGGGAACTGAAGCTTTCTTT.

The chain couples TRBV5-1 to TRBJ1-3; possible D gene TRBD1, 5 bases. CDR1 and CDR2 (germline): SGHRS, YFSETQ. V was clipped by 0 bases and J by 0 bases, with 16 bases between them. This CDR3 region has 18 residues. The CDR3 sequence is CASSLGATESPSGNTIYF. Written as DNA, the CDR3 is TGCGCCAGCAGCTTGGGGGCGACAGAAAGTCCCTCTGGAAACACCATATATTTT.

The chain has TRBV11-3 and TRBJ2-1, with 13 nucleotides matching TRBD2. The CDR3 covers 14 residues. Germline values: CDR1 SGHNT, CDR2 YENEEA. V shed 8 bases, J shed 12 bases, and the junction held 10 bases outside the gene matches. DNA of the CDR3: TGTGCCAGCCGACGGACTAGCGGGAGTTTGACGCAGTTCTTC. Protein: CASRRTSGSLTQFF.

This clone showed up just once. The gene calls are TRBV29-1 and TRBJ1-1, with D perhaps TRBD1 (5 bases). Germline V gene lookup returns CDR1 SQVTM and CDR2 ANQGSEA. There are 12 residues in the CDR3. V shed 4 bases and J shed 7 bases, with 13 bases lying between them. The chain's CDR3 is CSVGAGRGEAFF. The CDR3 bases are TGCAGCGTTGGGGCGGGGCGCGGTGAAGCTTTCTTT.